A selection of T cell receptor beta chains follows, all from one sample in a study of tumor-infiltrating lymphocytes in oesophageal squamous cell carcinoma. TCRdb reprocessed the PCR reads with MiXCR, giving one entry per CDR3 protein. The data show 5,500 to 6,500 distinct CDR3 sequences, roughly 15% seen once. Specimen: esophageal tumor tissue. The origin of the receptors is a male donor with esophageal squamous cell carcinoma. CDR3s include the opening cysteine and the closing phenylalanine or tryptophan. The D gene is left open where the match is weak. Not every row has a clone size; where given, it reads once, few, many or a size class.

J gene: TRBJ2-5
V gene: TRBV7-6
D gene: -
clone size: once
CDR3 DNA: TGTGCCAGCAGCTTAGAACTGCATGTGGAGACCCAGTACTTC
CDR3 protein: CASSLELHVETQYF

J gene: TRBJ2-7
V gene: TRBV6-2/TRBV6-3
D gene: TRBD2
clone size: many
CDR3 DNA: TGTGCCAGCACCCCCGGGGGGAGGGGACGGGAGTTTGATGAGCAGTACTTC
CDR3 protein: CASTPGGRGREFDEQYF

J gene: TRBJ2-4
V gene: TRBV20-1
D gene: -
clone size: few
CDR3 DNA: TGCAGTGCCCTTGGACAGATTCTAGCCAAAAACATTCAGTACTTC
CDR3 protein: CSALGQILAKNIQYF

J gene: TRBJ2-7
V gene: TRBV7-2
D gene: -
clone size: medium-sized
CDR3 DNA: TGTGCCAGCAGCCCGGGACTCCTGGGTGAGCAGTACTTC
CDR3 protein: CASSPGLLGEQYF

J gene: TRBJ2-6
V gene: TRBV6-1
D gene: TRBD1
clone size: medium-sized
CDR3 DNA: TGTGCCAGCAGATTCACAGGGGACAACGTCCTGACTTTC
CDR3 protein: CASRFTGDNVLTF

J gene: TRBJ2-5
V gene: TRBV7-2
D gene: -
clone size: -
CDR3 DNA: TGTGCCAGCAACAACAACTACGAGCAGTACTTT
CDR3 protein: CASNNNYEQYF

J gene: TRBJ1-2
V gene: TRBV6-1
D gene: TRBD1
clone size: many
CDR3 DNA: TGTGCCAGCCGACAGGGGAACTATGGCTACACCTTC
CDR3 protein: CASRQGNYGYTF

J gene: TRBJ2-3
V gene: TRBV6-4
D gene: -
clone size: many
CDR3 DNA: TGTGCCAGCAGTGAGGACGGGGAGGCAGATACGCAGTATTTT
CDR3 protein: CASSEDGEADTQYF

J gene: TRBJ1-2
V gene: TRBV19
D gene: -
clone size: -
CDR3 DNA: TGTGCCAGTAGAGCGTCGTGGGAGGGTAGTGGCTACACCTTC
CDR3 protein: CASRASWEGSGYTF

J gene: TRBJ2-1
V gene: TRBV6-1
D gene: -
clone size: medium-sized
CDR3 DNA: TGTGCCAGCAGTGAAACACTAGCCGTGGAGCAGTTCTTC
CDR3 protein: CASSETLAVEQFF

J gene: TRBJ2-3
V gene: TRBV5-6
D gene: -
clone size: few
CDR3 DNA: TGTGCCAGCAGCTTGGGGGCGCGGGTTCGGTTAGGCGGGGAGCTGTATTTT
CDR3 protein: CASSLGARVRLGGELYF

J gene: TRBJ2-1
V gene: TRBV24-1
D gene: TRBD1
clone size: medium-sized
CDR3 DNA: TGTGCCACCAAAGGGACAGGGGCAGAATATGAGCAGTTCTTC
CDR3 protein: CATKGTGAEYEQFF

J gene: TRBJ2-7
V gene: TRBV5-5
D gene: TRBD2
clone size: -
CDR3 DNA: TGTGCCAGCAGCACCGGGGGGGGGTTGAATTCACCCCTCCACTTC
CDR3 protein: CASSTGGGLNSPLHF

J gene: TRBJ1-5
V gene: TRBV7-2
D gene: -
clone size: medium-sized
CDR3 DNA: TGTGCCAGCAGCCCAACCGCGAGGGGACAGCCCCAGCATTTT
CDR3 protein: CASSPTARGQPQHF

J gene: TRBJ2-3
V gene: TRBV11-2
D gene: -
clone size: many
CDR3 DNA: TGTGCCAGCAGCTTAACAGCCGACACAGATACGCAGTATTTT
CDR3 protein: CASSLTADTDTQYF

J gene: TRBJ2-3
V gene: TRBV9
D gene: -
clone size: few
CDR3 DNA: TGTGCCAGCAGCCCACGAACAGGGAATACGCAGTATTTT
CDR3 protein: CASSPRTGNTQYF

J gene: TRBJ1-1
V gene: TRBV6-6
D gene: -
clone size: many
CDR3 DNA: TGTGCCAGCAGTTACGTCCGGCGTGGGGTCTTCGGGAACACTGAAGCTTTCTTT
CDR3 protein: CASSYVRRGVFGNTEAFF

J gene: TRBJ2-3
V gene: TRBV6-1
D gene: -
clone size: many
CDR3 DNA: TGTGCCAGCAGTACAGGGTCGGGTCCAGATACGCAGTATTTT
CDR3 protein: CASSTGSGPDTQYF

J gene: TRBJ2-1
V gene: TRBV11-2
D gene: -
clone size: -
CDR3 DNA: TGTGCCAGCGGCGTATTCGGTAACAATGAGCAGTTCTTC
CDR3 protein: CASGVFGNNEQFF

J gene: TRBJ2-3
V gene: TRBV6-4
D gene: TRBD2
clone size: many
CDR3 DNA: TGTGCCAGCAGTGGAGCGGGGGGCACAGATACGCAGTATTTT
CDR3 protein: CASSGAGGTDTQYF

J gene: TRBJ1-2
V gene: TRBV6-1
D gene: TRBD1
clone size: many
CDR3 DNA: TGTGCCAGCAGTTTAAATCCGGGACAGGTTAGGGTCTATGGCTACACCTTC
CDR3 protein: CASSLNPGQVRVYGYTF

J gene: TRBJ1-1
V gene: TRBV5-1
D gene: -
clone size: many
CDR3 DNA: TGCGCCAGCAGCTTGGAGGGGTGGAACACTGAAGCTTTCTTT
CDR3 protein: CASSLEGWNTEAFF

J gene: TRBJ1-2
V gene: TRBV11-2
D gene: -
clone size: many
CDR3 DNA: TGTGCCAGCAGCTTAGAGGGGGATAGGGGCTACACCTTC
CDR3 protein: CASSLEGDRGYTF

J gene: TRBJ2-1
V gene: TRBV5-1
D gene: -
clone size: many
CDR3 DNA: TGCGCCAGCAGCCCCGGGGACAATGAGCAGTTCTTC
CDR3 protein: CASSPGDNEQFF

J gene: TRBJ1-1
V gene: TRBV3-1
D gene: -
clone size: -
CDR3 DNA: TGTGCCAGCAGCCAAAATCCGAACACTGAAGCTTTCTTT
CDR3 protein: CASSQNPNTEAFF

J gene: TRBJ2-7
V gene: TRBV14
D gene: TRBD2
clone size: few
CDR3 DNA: TGTGCCAGCAGCCCCCGGGGGGTCTACGAGCAGTACTTC
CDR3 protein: CASSPRGVYEQYF

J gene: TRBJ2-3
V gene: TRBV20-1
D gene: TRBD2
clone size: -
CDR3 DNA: TGCAGTGCTAGGGGGTCGGGACTAGCGGGGGACGTGTCTGATACGCAGTATTTT
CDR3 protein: CSARGSGLAGDVSDTQYF

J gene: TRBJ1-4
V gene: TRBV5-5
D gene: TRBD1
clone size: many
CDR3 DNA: TGTGCCAGCAGCGAGGGGACAGGGCGTCAGTCTAATGAAAAACTGTTTTTT
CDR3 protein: CASSEGTGRQSNEKLFF

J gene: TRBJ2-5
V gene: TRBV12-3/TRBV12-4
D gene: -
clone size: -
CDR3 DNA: TGTGCCAGGTCCGCCGAGGGGGGGATTGGACGGGGGACCCAGGACTTC
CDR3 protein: CARSAEGGIGRGTQDF

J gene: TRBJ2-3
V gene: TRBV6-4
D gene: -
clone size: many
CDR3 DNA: TGTGCCAGCAGCGCCGGGACCCAACCAACAGATACGCAGTATTTT
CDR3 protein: CASSAGTQPTDTQYF

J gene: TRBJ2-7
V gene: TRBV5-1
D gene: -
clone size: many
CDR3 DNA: TGCGCCAGCAGCTGGGGCTACGAGCAGTACTTC
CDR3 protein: CASSWGYEQYF

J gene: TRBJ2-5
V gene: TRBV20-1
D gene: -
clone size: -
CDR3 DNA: TGCAGTGCTAGAGAGTTGCATCACGGAGAGACCCAGTACTTC
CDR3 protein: CSARELHHGETQYF

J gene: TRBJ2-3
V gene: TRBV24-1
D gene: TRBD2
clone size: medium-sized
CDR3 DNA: TGTGCCACCAGTGAGGTAGCGGGGGACCCAGATACGCAGTATTTT
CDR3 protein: CATSEVAGDPDTQYF

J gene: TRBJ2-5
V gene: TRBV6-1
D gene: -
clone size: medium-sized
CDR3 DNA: TGTGCCAGCAGACCCGACAGAGAGACCCAGTACTTC
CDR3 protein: CASRPDRETQYF

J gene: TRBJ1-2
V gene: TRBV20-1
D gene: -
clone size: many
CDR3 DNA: TGCAGTGCTAGGGGGACCGATCTTACTTATGGCTACACCTTC
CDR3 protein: CSARGTDLTYGYTF

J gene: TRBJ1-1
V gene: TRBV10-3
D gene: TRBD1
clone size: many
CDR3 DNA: TGTGCCATCAGTCCCGGGACAGGGCCTGGAGCTTTCTTT
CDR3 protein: CAISPGTGPGAFF

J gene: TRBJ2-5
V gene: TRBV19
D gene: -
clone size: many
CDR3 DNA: TGTGCCAGTAGGGGGTCCTACCAAGAGACCCAGTACTTC
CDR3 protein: CASRGSYQETQYF

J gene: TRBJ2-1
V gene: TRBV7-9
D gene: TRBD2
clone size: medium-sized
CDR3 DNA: TGTGCCAGTACACAGCCCTCGGTTGCGGGGGGTCTAAATGAGCAGTTCTTC
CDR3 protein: CASTQPSVAGGLNEQFF

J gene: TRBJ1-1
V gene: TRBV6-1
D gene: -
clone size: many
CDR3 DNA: TGTGCCAGCAGTGAAGCGGCTGAAACTGAAGCTTTCTTT
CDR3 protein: CASSEAAETEAFF

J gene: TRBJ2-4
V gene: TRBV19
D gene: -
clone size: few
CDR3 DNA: TGTGCCAGTAGCCTCAGGGACGCGAGGAAGAATTCACCCCTCCACTTC
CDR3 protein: CASSLRDARKNSPLHF